What follows are 27 T cell receptor beta chains derived from one specimen sequenced in a study of CD8 T cells in ankylosing spondylitis. TCRdb redid the calling of the 5' RACE reads with MiXCR, one entry per CDR3 protein. The sample holds hundreds of thousands of distinct CDR3 sequences, 10% to 13% seen once. Sequences were obtained from blood, either unsorted or a sorted T cell fraction (not recorded which). The receptor source for this set is a male donor with ankylosing spondylitis or in good health (not recorded which).

V usage is TRBV7-2 and J usage is TRBJ2-3; D ambiguous. CDR3 length: 13 amino acids. V lost 5 bases, J lost 6 bases, and 12 bases lay in between. CDR1 is SGHTA and CDR2 is FQGNSA in the germline V gene. CDR3 loop: CASSNRYGDTQYF. CDR3 nucleotide sequence: TGTGCCAGCAGCAACCGCTACGGCGATACGCAGTATTTT.

This sequence joins TRBV30 and TRBJ2-1; D not certain. Trimming removed 2 bases from V and 8 bases from J, with 10 bases in between. Germline V gives CDR1 GTSNPN, CDR2 SVGIG (reference sequence). The CDR3 loop spans 12 amino acids. CDR3: CAWSKRWDEQFF. The CDR3 DNA reads as TGTGCCTGGAGTAAGAGGTGGGATGAGCAGTTCTTC.

The V gene is TRBV7-9, the J gene TRBJ1-3; D remains unclear. Germline V CDR1 and CDR2: SEHNR, FQNEAQ (reference sequence). The CDR3 contains 14 residues. With 3 bases removed from V and 4 bases from J, the gap between germline ends came to 10 bases. Written as DNA, the CDR3 is TGTGCCAGCAGCTTTTCTAGCCCCGGAAACACCATATATTTT. It specifies CASSFSSPGNTIYF.

In this sample, this clonotype turned up many times. The CDR3 reads CASSKTGMREQYF. As DNA, the CDR3 is TGTGCCAGCAGCAAAACAGGGATGAGAGAGCAGTACTTC. This chain uses TRBV6-1 with TRBJ2-7; D possibly corresponds to TRBD1 (6 bases). The CDR3 runs 13 residues. Trimming took 6 bases from V and 7 from J, leaving 16 bases between them. Germline CDR1 reads MNHNS; CDR2 reads SASEGT.

This clonotype showed up many times. V is TRBV11-1 and J is TRBJ1-3, with 8 bases aligning to TRBD1. Germline V gene lookup returns CDR1 SGHAT and CDR2 FQDESV (reference sequence). CDR3 length: 18 residues. Trimming at V came to 2 bases and at J to 0 bases, leaving 9 bases not matched to a gene. In DNA, the CDR3 is TGTGCCAGCAGCTTAACGACGCGGACAGGGAGCTCTGGAAACACCATATATTTT. Translated, it gives CASSLTTRTGSSGNTIYF.

This clonotype was seen at least ten times. The chain joins TRBV2 to TRBJ1-1; the D is unclear. The CDR3 covers 14 residues. Trimming took off 3 bases at V and 0 bases at J, with 8 bases between the two ends. CDR1 and CDR2 (germline): SNHLY, FYNNEI. For the CDR3, the DNA is TGTGCCAGCAGTGAGAGAGTCATGAACACTGAAGCTTTCTTT. It codes for CASSERVMNTEAFF.

V usage is TRBV19 and J usage is TRBJ1-1, with TRBD1 matching 7 bases. V trimming: 3 bases; J trimming: 1 base; junction bases outside the gene matches: 2. From germline, CDR1 is LNHDA and CDR2 SQIVND (reference sequence). CDR3 length equals 14 residues. CDR3 coding DNA: TGTGCCAGTAGTATGGCAGGGGGGAACACTGAAGCTTTCTTT. Translated: CASSMAGGNTEAFF.

In this sample, this clonotype turned up many times. One end of the junction does not line up with germline, which may come from a read error. This chain joins TRBV7-7 and TRBJ1-4; tentatively, D is TRBD1 (5 bases). The germline CDR1 and CDR2 sequences are SSHAT and FNYEAQ (reference sequence). The CDR3 consists of 16 residues. The CDR3 DNA reads as TGTGCTAGCAGCCCGGGGACTCCCGCAACTAATGAAAAACTGTTTTTT. Protein sequence: CASSPGTPATNEKLFF.

This clonotype showed up many times. The chain is built from TRBV28 and TRBJ1-3, with 7 bases fitting TRBD1. V shed 6 bases and J 0 bases; nucleotides not matched to a gene: 11. This CDR3 is built from 17 residues. Germline lookup yields CDR1 MDHEN and CDR2 SYDVKM. The CDR3, as DNA: TGTGCCAGCAGCCGTCCCAGGGGGTCGGTCTCTGGAAACACCATATATTTT. Translated, it gives CASSRPRGSVSGNTIYF.

This clonotype has at least ten counts. This chain joins TRBV20-1 and TRBJ2-4; 9 nucleotides align to TRBD1. CDR1 DFQATT and CDR2 SNEGSKA come from the germline V gene (reference sequence). The CDR3 sequence is 15 residues long. The trim removed 6 bases at V and 6 bases at J, leaving 12 bases unmatched. CDR3 in DNA: TGCAGTGCGCCCTGGACAGGGGATGGGAGAAACATTCAGTACTTC. Translation: CSAPWTGDGRNIQYF.

This clonotype was found many times. The rearrangement uses TRBV7-9 and TRBJ1-2; a possible D gene is TRBD1 (6 bases). V dropped 3 bases and J dropped 0 bases, with 11 bases sitting between them. Germline V gene sequence: CDR1 SEHNR, CDR2 FQNEAQ (reference sequence). This CDR3 is 15 amino acids long. CDR3 loop: CASSFGTGTNYGYTF. CDR3 nucleotide sequence: TGTGCCAGCAGCTTTGGTACAGGGACTAACTATGGCTACACCTTC.

This clonotype was counted at least ten times. This chain links TRBV20-1 with TRBJ2-3, with 8 bases fitting TRBD2. The CDR3 spans 14 residues. CDR1 and CDR2 from the germline V gene are DFQATT and SNEGSKA (reference sequence). Losses at the gene ends were 4 bases for V and 7 bases for J; bases not matched to a gene: 10. The CDR3 DNA reads TGCAGTGCTACCGGCCGGGGGGGGAGGCATACGCAGTATTTT. Its protein product is CSATGRGGRHTQYF.

V gene TRBV5-6 combines with J gene TRBJ2-6; D not resolved. Trimming took off 4 bases at V and 0 bases at J, with 17 bases between the two ends. The CDR3 loop spans 18 amino acids. CDR1 SGHDT and CDR2 YYEEEE come from the germline V gene. The CDR3 DNA reads as TGTGCCAGCAGCCTTGTGGACGGAATAAACTCTGGGGCCAACGTCCTGACTTTC. Its protein product is CASSLVDGINSGANVLTF.

The chain links TRBV15 to TRBJ1-2; 9 positions match TRBD1. Germline lookup yields CDR1 LNHNV and CDR2 YYDKDF (reference sequence). There are 13 residues in the CDR3. With V trimmed by 5 bases and J by 8 bases, 6 bases remained unmatched. The CDR3 DNA is TGTGCCACCAGCGGGGACAGGGTCCAGGGCTACACCTTC. It specifies CATSGDRVQGYTF. Full variable domain (rest looked up from reference TRBV15 and TRBJ1-2): DAMVIQNPRYQVTQFGKPVTLSCSQTLNHNVMYWYQQKSSQAPKLLFHYYDKDFNNEADTPDNFQSRRPNTSFCFLDIRSPGLGDTAMYLCATSGDRVQGYTFGSGTRLTVV.

This clonotype has at least ten counts. V and J are TRBV20-1 and TRBJ2-5, with TRBD2 matching over 7 bases. The germline CDR1 and CDR2 sequences are DFQATT and SNEGSKA (reference sequence). The trim removed 3 bases at V and 2 bases at J, leaving 3 bases unmatched. CDR3 length equals 13 residues. In nucleotides, the CDR3 is TGCAGTGCTAGGCGGGGGATACAAGAGACCCAGTACTTC. Amino acids: CSARRGIQETQYF.

This clonotype was seen more than once but under ten times. This chain connects TRBV7-2 to TRBJ2-3; 8 positions match TRBD2. This CDR3 has 14 amino acids. Germline V gene sequence: CDR1 SGHTA, CDR2 FQGNSA. J lost 7 bases, V lost 6 bases, and 9 bases had no gene match. The CDR3 DNA reads as TGTGCCAGCAGTTCCTCTCGGGGGGGCAATACGCAGTATTTT. Encoded protein: CASSSSRGGNTQYF.

With regard to this clonotype: Because it lacks the conserved phenylalanine or tryptophan at the end, this CDR3 is likely a read error. This chain uses TRBV5-1 with TRBJ1-1, with a tentative D call TRBD1 (5 bases). Germline CDR1 is SGHRS and CDR2 is YFSETQ. The length of the CDR3 is 14 residues. The V end was cut by 2 bases, the J end by 1 base, with 9 bases between. The CDR3 region has the DNA TGCGCCAGCAGCTTAGGGGACCGGAACACTGAAGCTTTCTCT. This codes for CASSLGDRNTEAFS.

The chain joins TRBV20-1 to TRBJ2-2; TRBD2 matches 8 bases. J gave up 4 bases and V 4 bases, and 8 bases lay outside the gene matches. CDR1 DFQATT and CDR2 SNEGSKA come from the germline V gene (reference sequence). This CDR3 is built from 15 residues. The CDR3 here is CSATPSGGGTGELFF. CDR3 nucleotides: TGCAGTGCTACCCCATCCGGGGGGGGCACCGGGGAGCTGTTTTTT.

V usage is TRBV7-2 and J usage is TRBJ1-2, with a tentative D call TRBD1 (5 bases). Germline V gene sequence: CDR1 SGHTA, CDR2 FQGNSA. There are 10 residues in the CDR3. V was cut by 11 bases and J by 8 bases, with 12 bases left in between. The CDR3 DNA is TGTGCCCAGGGAGAGGGAGGCTACACCTTC. Protein: CAQGEGGYTF.

Ten or more counts support this clonotype. The chain employs TRBV7-2 and TRBJ2-2, with a possible D match to TRBD1 (6 bases). Looked up from germline, CDR1 is SGHTA and CDR2 is FQGNSA. This CDR3 contains 13 residues. V dropped 4 bases and J dropped 5 bases, with 8 bases sitting between them. Here the CDR3 DNA reads TGTGCCAGCAGCTGGGGGCAGACCGGGGAGCTGTTTTTT. Amino acids: CASSWGQTGELFF.

This clonotype was found many times. The chain combines TRBV10-3 with TRBJ2-1, with D possibly matching TRBD2 (6 bases). Trimming removed 6 bases at V and 0 bases at J, with 12 bases between. The CDR3 is made up of 15 amino acids. Germline CDR1 ENHRY, CDR2 SYGVKD. The CDR3 sequence is CAISLAGSSYNEQFF. In DNA, the CDR3 is TGTGCCATCAGCCTCGCGGGGAGCTCCTACAATGAGCAGTTCTTC.

This clonotype was counted a few times. J is TRBJ2-3 and V is TRBV3-1, with 9 positions matching TRBD2. The CDR3 length is 17 residues. CDR1 is LGHDT and CDR2 is YNNKEL in the germline V gene (reference sequence). Losses at the gene ends were 0 bases for V and 2 bases for J; bases not matched to a gene: 6. The CDR3 region has the DNA TGTGCCAGCAGCCAAGATTTACAGCGGGGGGACACAGATACGCAGTATTTT. Its translation: CASSQDLQRGDTDTQYF.

This clonotype was counted ten times or more. The rearrangement joins TRBV7-2 to TRBJ1-4; D possibly corresponds to TRBD1 (6 bases). Per the germline V gene, CDR1 is SGHTA and CDR2 is FQGNSA. V gave up 4 bases and J gave up 3 bases, with 9 bases separating them. The CDR3 sequence is 14 residues long. The CDR3 bases are TGTGCCAGCAGCTCAGGGGTCTCTAATGAAAAACTGTTTTTT. It encodes CASSSGVSNEKLFF.

The chain is built from TRBV7-8 and TRBJ1-6, with TRBD1 matching 9 bases. CDR1 SGHVS and CDR2 FQNEAQ come from the germline V gene. J was trimmed by 1 base and V by 4 bases; bases with no gene match: 8. CDR3 length equals 18 residues. DNA of the CDR3: TGTGCCAGCAGCTCCTCCCCGACAGGGGGGTCCTATAATTCACCCCTCCACTTT. Protein sequence: CASSSSPTGGSYNSPLHF.

This clonotype was picked up a small number of times. V usage is TRBV18 and J usage is TRBJ1-5; tentatively, D is TRBD1 (6 bases). The CDR3 contains 16 residues. Trimming took 3 bases from V and 2 from J, leaving 14 bases between them. Germline values: CDR1 KGHSH, CDR2 LQKENI. In DNA form, the CDR3 reads TGTGCCAGCTCACCTACAGGGCGAGGGGGCAATCAGCCCCAGCATTTT. This encodes CASSPTGRGGNQPQHF.

The sample holds many counts of this clonotype. The rearrangement joins TRBV6-5 to TRBJ2-3; 7 bases agree with TRBD2. V lost 4 bases and J lost 2; bases outside the gene matches: 6. The CDR3 runs 15 residues. Germline V CDR1 and CDR2: MNHEY, SVGAGI. CDR3 coding DNA: TGTGCCAGCAGTTCCCTCGGGGGGATCACAGATACGCAGTATTTT. It codes for CASSSLGGITDTQYF.

The chain links TRBV5-1 to TRBJ2-7; D not certain. CDR3 length: 15 residues. The V end lost 0 bases, the J end lost 6 bases, and 16 bases lay between the germline ends. The germline V gene has CDR1 SGHRS and CDR2 YFSETQ. CDR3: CASSLAVNIRSEQYF. The CDR3 region has the DNA TGCGCCAGCAGCTTGGCCGTGAATATTAGATCCGAGCAGTACTTC. Filled out from reference TRBV5-1 and TRBJ2-7, the complete variable domain reads KAGVTQTPRYLIKTRGQQVTLSCSPISGHRSVSWYQQTPGQGLQFLFEYFSETQRNKGNFPGRFSGRQFSNSRSEMNVSTLELGDSALYLCASSLAVNIRSEQYFGPGTRLTVT.